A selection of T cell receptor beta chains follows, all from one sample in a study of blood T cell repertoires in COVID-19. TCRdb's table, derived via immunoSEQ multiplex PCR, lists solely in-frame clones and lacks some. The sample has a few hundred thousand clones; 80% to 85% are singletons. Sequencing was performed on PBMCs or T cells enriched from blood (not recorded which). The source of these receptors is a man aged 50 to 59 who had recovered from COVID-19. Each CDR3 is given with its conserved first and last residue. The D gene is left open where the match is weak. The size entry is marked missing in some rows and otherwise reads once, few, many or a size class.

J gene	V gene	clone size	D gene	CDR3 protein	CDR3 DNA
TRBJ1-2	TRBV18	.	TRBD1	CASSPYNDPGGYGYTF	TGTGCCAGCTCACCCTATAATGATCCAGGGGGCTATGGCTACACCTTC
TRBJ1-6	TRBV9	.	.	CASSVEQGNSPLHF	TGTGCCAGCAGCGTAGAGCAGGGTAATTCACCCCTCCACTTT
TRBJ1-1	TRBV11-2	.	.	CASSLSGMQGNTEAFF	TGTGCCAGCAGCCTGTCGGGTATGCAGGGGAACACTGAAGCTTTCTTT
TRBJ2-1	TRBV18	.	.	CASSPTEKISYNEQFF	TGTGCCAGCTCGCCGACAGAGAAAATCTCCTACAATGAGCAGTTCTTC
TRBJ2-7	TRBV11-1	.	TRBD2	CASSFLAGPTSYEQYF	TGTGCCAGCAGCTTCTTAGCGGGCCCGACCTCCTACGAGCAGTACTTC
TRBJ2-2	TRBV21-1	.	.	CAMIRSAAGDFPNTGELFF	TGTGCCATGATCCGTTCGGCTGCAGGGGATTTCCCGAACACCGGGGAGCTGTTTTTT
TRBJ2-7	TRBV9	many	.	CASSVEEGNHYEQYF	TGTGCCAGCAGCGTAGAAGAGGGAAACCACTACGAGCAGTACTTC
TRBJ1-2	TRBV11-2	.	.	CASSSSGGVVYGYTF	TGTGCCAGCAGCTCCTCCGGGGGGGTCGTCTATGGCTACACCTTC
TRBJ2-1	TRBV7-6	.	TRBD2	CASSLQERGSYNEQFF	TGTGCCAGCAGCTTACAGGAGCGGGGTTCCTACAATGAGCAGTTCTTC
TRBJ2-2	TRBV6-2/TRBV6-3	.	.	CASSYTGWGNTGELFF	TGTGCCAGCAGTTATACAGGGTGGGGAAACACCGGGGAGCTGTTTTTT
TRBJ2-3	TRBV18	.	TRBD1	CASSPMDRVPDTQYF	TGTGCCAGCTCACCAATGGACAGGGTCCCGGATACGCAGTATTTT
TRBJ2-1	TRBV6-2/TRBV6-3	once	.	CASSYEAEQFF	TGTGCCAGCAGTTACGAAGCGGAGCAGTTCTTC
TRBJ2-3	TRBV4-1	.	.	CASSQSGTRNTDTQYF	TGCGCCAGCAGCCAGTCCGGGACTCGAAACACAGATACGCAGTATTTT
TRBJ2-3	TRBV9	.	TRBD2	CASSVSKVLAGGQNTQYF	TGTGCCAGCAGCGTCAGCAAGGTACTAGCGGGGGGGCAAAATACGCAGTATTTT
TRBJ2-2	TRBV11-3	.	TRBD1	CASSLAGQGRTGELFF	TGTGCCAGCAGCTTGGCCGGACAGGGGAGGACCGGGGAGCTGTTTTTT
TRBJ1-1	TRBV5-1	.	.	CASPTRGTEAFF	TGCGCCAGCCCCACCCGGGGGACTGAAGCTTTCTTT
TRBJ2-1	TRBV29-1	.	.	CSVKGVVAENSYNEQFF	TGCAGCGTTAAGGGAGTCGTAGCGGAAAACTCCTACAATGAGCAGTTCTTC
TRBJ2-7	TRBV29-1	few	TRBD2	CSVAAGGSGEQYF	TGCAGCGTTGCGGCGGGAGGCTCGGGAGAGCAGTACTTC
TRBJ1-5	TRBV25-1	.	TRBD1	CASSPRQGIGNQPQHF	TGTGCCAGCAGTCCTCGACAGGGGATCGGCAATCAGCCCCAGCATTTT
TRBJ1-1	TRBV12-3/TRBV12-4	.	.	CASSTLGGMGAFF	TGTGCCAGCAGCACTTTGGGAGGGATGGGAGCTTTCTTT
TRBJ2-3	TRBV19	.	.	CASSIRTVTDTQYF	TGTGCCAGTAGTATTCGGACAGTAACAGATACGCAGTATTTT
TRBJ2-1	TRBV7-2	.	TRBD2	CASSYVAGGHYNEQFF	TGTGCCAGCAGTTACGTAGCGGGAGGCCACTACAATGAGCAGTTCTTC
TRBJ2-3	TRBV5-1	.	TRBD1	CASSRSGTGSTDTQYF	TGCGCCAGCAGCAGATCCGGGACAGGGTCGACAGATACGCAGTATTTT
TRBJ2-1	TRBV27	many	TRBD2	CASSSGGGRNEQFF	TGTGCCAGCAGTTCTGGCGGGGGGAGGAATGAGCAGTTCTTC
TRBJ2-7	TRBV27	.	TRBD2	CATRGLAGGYEQYF	TGTGCCACCCGTGGGCTAGCGGGGGGATACGAGCAGTACTTC
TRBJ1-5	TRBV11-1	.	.	CASSSHRGQPQHF	TGTGCCAGCAGCTCGCACCGAGGTCAGCCCCAGCATTTT
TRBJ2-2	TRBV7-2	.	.	CASSLGDTSTGELFF	TGTGCCAGCAGCTTAGGGGACACCTCCACCGGGGAGCTGTTTTTT